This entry lists 13 T cell receptor beta chains sequenced from one sample in a study of OX40 agonist ivuxolimab in advanced cancers. Some clones are missing from TCRdb's copy, which holds only in-frame ones; the method was immunoSEQ multiplex PCR. Of over 55,000 clones listed, about 82% were seen once; the top ten hold 1.5% to 2.5%. Source: CD4+ or CD8+ T cells sorted from blood, taken in a trial of the OX40 agonist ivuxolimab. The receptors derive from an adult with an advanced solid tumor such as melanoma, head and neck, liver or kidney cancer.

This CDR3 is CASSLTDPREFF. The CDR3 DNA is TGTGCCAGCAGCCTGACGGACCCTCGGGAGTTCTTC. This rearrangement joins TRBV2 to TRBJ2-1; D unresolved. There are 12 residues in the CDR3. V was cut by 6 bases and J by 14 bases, with 17 bases left in between. CDR1 is SNHLY, CDR2 FYNNEI, per germline.

The genes are TRBV5-1 and TRBJ1-1; D remains ambiguous. The CDR3 sequence is 13 residues long. Germline-derived CDR1 and CDR2 are SGHRS and YFSETQ. V was clipped by 4 bases and J by 0 bases, with 7 bases between them. The CDR3 coding sequence is TGCGCCAGCAGCGCACAATTGAACACTGAAGCTTTCTTT. Amino acid sequence: CASSAQLNTEAFF.

This clone was detected only once. The chain has TRBV5-5 and TRBJ1-1, with D hard to call. This CDR3 has 12 amino acids. Germline loops: CDR1 SGHKS, CDR2 YYEKEE (reference sequence). Deletions cut 0 bases from V and 2 bases from J, with 2 bases between. DNA for the CDR3: TGTGCCAGCAGCTTGGTAAACACTGAAGCTTTCTTT. Its translation: CASSLVNTEAFF.

The gene calls are TRBV5-1 and TRBJ2-6; D not certain. V gave up 1 base and J gave up 0 bases, with 2 bases separating them. Germline V gives CDR1 SGHRS, CDR2 YFSETQ. The CDR3 runs to 14 residues. The CDR3 here is CASSLSSGANVLTF. The DNA of the CDR3 is TGCGCCAGCAGCTTGAGCTCTGGGGCCAACGTCCTGACTTTC.

A single count supports this clone. DNA for the CDR3: TGCGCCAGCAGCTCCGGGACAGGGACAATTGAGCAGTTCTTC. Protein product: CASSSGTGTIEQFF. This chain connects TRBV5-1 to TRBJ2-1; 9 positions match TRBD1. Per the germline V gene, CDR1 is SGHRS and CDR2 is YFSETQ. The CDR3 loop spans 14 amino acids. The trim removed 3 bases at V and 9 bases at J, leaving 7 bases unmatched.

In DNA form, the CDR3 reads TGTGCCAGCAGCCCCGGTTACACCCTCGGCACTGAAGCTTTCTTT. It specifies CASSPGYTLGTEAFF. The V and J genes are TRBV5-6 and TRBJ1-1; D gene uncertain. Germline CDR1 is SGHDT and CDR2 is YYEEEE. The CDR3 runs 15 residues. Trimming shortened V by 4 bases and J by 4 bases, and 17 bases separated the two germline ends. Full variable domain (rest looked up from reference TRBV5-6 and TRBJ1-1): DAGVTQSPTHLIKTRGQQVTLRCSPKSGHDTVSWYQQALGQGPQFIFQYYEEEERQRGNFPDRFSGHQFPNYSSELNVNALLLGDSALYLCASSPGYTLGTEAFFGQGTRLTVV.

V and J are TRBV19 and TRBJ2-1; the D call may be TRBD1 or TRBD2 (5 bases each). This CDR3 region has 15 residues. Germline CDR1 reads LNHDA; CDR2 reads SQIVND (reference sequence). Trimming stripped 5 bases from V and 2 bases from J, with 13 bases between. For the CDR3, the DNA is TGTGCCAGTAGTCCTAACCGGGACGCCTACAATGAGCAGTTCTTC. This codes for CASSPNRDAYNEQFF. Drawing the rest from reference TRBV19 and TRBJ2-1, the complete variable domain is DGGITQSPKYLFRKEGQNVTLSCEQNLNHDAMYWYRQDPGQGLRLIYYSQIVNDFQKGDIAEGYSVSREKKESFPLTVTSAQKNPTAFYLCASSPNRDAYNEQFFGPGTRLTVL.

The genes are TRBV6-5 and TRBJ1-1; D is undetermined. The CDR3 sequence is 15 residues long. In germline, CDR1 is MNHEY, CDR2 SVGAGI. Between the trimmed V and J ends, which lost 6 bases and 4 bases, there was a span of 18 bases. The CDR3 DNA reads as TGTGCCAGCAGGCGAGCCGCGGTGGGAGGCACTGAAGCTTTCTTT. Translation gives CASRRAAVGGTEAFF.

The chain links TRBV7-9 to TRBJ1-5; the D gene is possibly TRBD1 (6 bases). The length of the CDR3 is 14 residues. CDR1 and CDR2 from the germline V gene are SEHNR and FQNEAQ (reference sequence). With 5 bases removed from V and 6 bases from J, the gap between germline ends came to 14 bases. The CDR3 bases are TGTGCCAGCAGCAGATCAGGGGATGGTCAGCCCCAGCATTTT. Residues: CASSRSGDGQPQHF.

This chain joins TRBV28 and TRBJ2-7; D is undetermined. V lost 2 bases, J lost 4 bases, and 12 bases lay in between. From germline, CDR1 is MDHEN and CDR2 SYDVKM. CDR3 length: 14 amino acids. CDR3 sequence reads: CASSLNPARYEQYV. As DNA, the CDR3 is TGTGCCAGCAGTTTAAATCCGGCGAGATACGAGCAGTACGTC.

CDR3 amino acids: CASSLTGTSGFGLETQYF. CDR3 nucleotide sequence: TGTGCCAGCAGCTTAACCGGGACTAGCGGTTTCGGGCTAGAGACCCAGTACTTC. This chain joins TRBV11-2 and TRBJ2-5; TRBD2 matches at 11 bases. With 2 bases clipped from V and 4 bases from J, the junction kept 12 bases outside the gene matches. Germline V gene sequence: CDR1 SGHAT, CDR2 FQNNGV. The CDR3 consists of 18 residues.

This clone has only one observation. This chain connects TRBV5-4 to TRBJ2-7; 7 bases match TRBD1. V lost 2 bases, J lost 0 bases, and 2 bases stayed unmatched. Looked up from germline, CDR1 is SGHNT and CDR2 is YYREEE (reference sequence). The CDR3 runs 14 residues. The CDR3 sequence: CASSFQGVSYEQYF. CDR3 coding DNA: TGTGCCAGCAGCTTTCAGGGGGTCTCCTACGAGCAGTACTTC.

V and J are TRBV7-9 and TRBJ2-1; D remains ambiguous. This CDR3 comprises 15 residues. V was cut by 2 bases and J by 7 bases, with 15 bases left in between. CDR1 is SEHNR, CDR2 FQNEAQ, per germline (reference sequence). CDR3: CASSLRHIKWNEQFF. CDR3 nucleotide sequence: TGTGCCAGCAGCTTAAGGCACATTAAATGGAATGAGCAGTTCTTC.